Listed here is a single TCR beta chain. The target antigen is unknown. The sample is drawn from a study of OX40 agonist ivuxolimab in advanced cancers. Study overall: Treatment received earlier with anti-PD-1, anti-PD-L1 or anti-CTLA-4 agents was allowed, and 40% had some. Study outcomes and limitations: At doses 0.1 to 3.0 mg/kg, CD4+ and CD8+ clones expanded. Low normalized T-cell clonal expansion was also seen in some nonresponders. Averaged across samples, CD8+ T cells carried more expanded clones than CD4+ did.

Repertoires were generated with immunoSEQ multiplex PCR, while TCRdb's copy carries only in-frame clones and drops some. The profile shows more than 50,000 clones, roughly 85% of them singletons. Germline CDR1 SGHVS, CDR2 FNYEAQ. CDR3 length: 17 amino acids. V was trimmed by 2 bases and J by 0 bases, leaving 14 bases between them. This sample comprised CD4+ or CD8+ T cells sorted from blood, obtained in a trial of the OX40 agonist ivuxolimab. The rearrangement joins TRBV7-6 to TRBJ1-3; D is ambiguous. The sequence came from an adult with an advanced solid tumor such as melanoma, head and neck, liver or kidney cancer. CDR3 loop: CASSLRPGSTSGNTIYF. CDR3 coding DNA: TGTGCCAGCAGCTTAAGGCCCGGCAGCACCTCTGGAAACACCATATATTTT.